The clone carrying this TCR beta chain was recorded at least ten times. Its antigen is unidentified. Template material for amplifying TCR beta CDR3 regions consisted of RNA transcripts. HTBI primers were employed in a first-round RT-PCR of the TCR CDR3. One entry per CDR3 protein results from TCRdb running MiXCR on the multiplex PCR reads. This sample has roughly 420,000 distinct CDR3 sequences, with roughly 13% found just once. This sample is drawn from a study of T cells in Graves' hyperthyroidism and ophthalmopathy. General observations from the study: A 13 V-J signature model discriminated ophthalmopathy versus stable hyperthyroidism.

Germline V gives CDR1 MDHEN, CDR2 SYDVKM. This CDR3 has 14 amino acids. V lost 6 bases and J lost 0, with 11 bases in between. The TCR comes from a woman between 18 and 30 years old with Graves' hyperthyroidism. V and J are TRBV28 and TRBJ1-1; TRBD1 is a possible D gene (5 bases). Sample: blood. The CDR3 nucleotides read TGTGCCAGCAGAAGGGACGGAATGAACACTGAAGCTTTCTTT. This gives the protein CASRRDGMNTEAFF.